This TCR beta chain was found in a study of metastatic and nonmetastatic thyroid tumors. Whole-study context: Repertoire comparisons spanned blood and tumor or nodule tissue from malignant and benign thyroid patients.

This clone was seen a few times. The conserved closing phenylalanine or tryptophan is absent in this CDR3, likely reflecting a read error. None of the patients had undergone any treatment ahead of thyroid surgery. Using MiXCR, TCRdb reanalyzed the PCR reads. Seen here are more than 40,000 clones, 28% observed once, and the top ten hold about a tenth. The receptor's source is a male donor with papillary thyroid cancer or a benign thyroid nodule (not recorded which). Some clones in this sample may be carry-over from other donors' samples. The sample comprised blood.

The CDR3 nucleotides are TGTGCCAGCGGCCGGCGGTGGCACACAGATACGCAGTATTCT. Its translation: CASGRRWHTDTQYS. The rearrangement links TRBV28 to TRBJ2-3; D is unresolved. Germline lookup yields CDR1 MDHEN and CDR2 SYDVKM. With 8 bases removed from V and 2 bases from J, the gap between germline ends came to 14 bases. CDR3 length equals 14 residues.